The 8 T cell receptor beta chains below all came from one sample that was sequenced in a study of cytomegalovirus exposure and HLA in healthy donors. PCR involved 60 Vbeta and 13 Jbeta primers. Clones were read by immunoSEQ multiplex PCR, and TCRdb kept only the in-frame ones, dropping some. The sample contains over 150,000 clones, 75% to 90% of which appear only once. Sequences were obtained from PBMCs. These receptors all come from a boy aged 2 to 10 in good health and CMV-seronegative.

This chain joins TRBV5-1 and TRBJ1-3; possible D gene TRBD1, 5 bases. CDR1 and CDR2 from the germline V gene are SGHRS and YFSETQ. V lost 0 bases, J lost 0 bases, and 10 bases lay in between. CDR3 size: 16 residues. The CDR3 spells CASSLGQLSSGNTIYF. The CDR3 DNA reads as TGCGCCAGCAGCTTGGGACAGCTAAGCTCTGGAAACACCATATATTTT. The full variable domain, completed using reference TRBV5-1 and TRBJ1-3, is KAGVTQTPRYLIKTRGQQVTLSCSPISGHRSVSWYQQTPGQGLQFLFEYFSETQRNKGNFPGRFSGRQFSNSRSEMNVSTLELGDSALYLCASSLGQLSSGNTIYFGEGSWLTVV.

The chain combines TRBV27 with TRBJ2-7; 7 nucleotides align to TRBD2. The CDR3 length is 15 residues. Germline CDR1 and CDR2: MNHEY and SMNVEV (reference sequence). The V segment lost 4 bases and the J segment 2 bases; nucleotides outside the gene matches: 8. The CDR3 bases are TGTGCCAGCAGTTGGAGGAGCGGGACCCCCTACGAGCAGTACTTC. Translating it yields CASSWRSGTPYEQYF.

The chain recombines TRBV2 with TRBJ2-5; 10 positions agree with TRBD2. Germline loops: CDR1 SNHLY, CDR2 FYNNEI. This CDR3 is built from 15 residues. The ends lost 5 bases at V and 5 bases at J; junction bases unmatched: 8. The CDR3 sequence: CASSLSGGGRETQYF. The CDR3, as DNA: TGTGCCAGCAGTCTGAGCGGGGGGGGGCGGGAGACCCAGTACTTC.

The rearrangement uses TRBV5-5 and TRBJ1-3; D unresolved. This CDR3 spans 16 amino acids. CDR1 is SGHKS, CDR2 YYEKEE, per germline (reference sequence). With 0 bases removed from V and 1 base from J, the gap between germline ends came to 11 bases. The CDR3 DNA is TGTGCCAGCAGCTTGGTTCTGAGAAATTCTGGAAACACCATATATTTT. Translated: CASSLVLRNSGNTIYF.

This sequence joins TRBV10-3 and TRBJ2-7; possible D gene TRBD1, 5 bases. V was clipped by 3 bases and J by 6 bases, with 15 bases between them. This CDR3 is 14 amino acids long. The germline CDR1 and CDR2 sequences are ENHRY and SYGVKD. CDR3 region: CAISDQGESSEQYF. The CDR3, as DNA: TGTGCCATCAGTGACCAGGGCGAAAGTTCCGAGCAGTACTTC.

This chain connects TRBV18 to TRBJ1-5, with a possible D match to TRBD1 (5 bases). Trimming took off 6 bases at V and 8 bases at J, with 20 bases between the two ends. Per the germline V gene, CDR1 is KGHSH and CDR2 is LQKENI. This CDR3 region has 15 residues. CDR3 bases: TGTGCCAGCTCGCGCAATGGCGCGGGGCAGGAGCCCCAGCATTTT. This gives the protein CASSRNGAGQEPQHF. Complete variable domain (other parts from reference TRBV18 and TRBJ1-5): NAGVMQNPRHLVRRRGQEARLRCSPMKGHSHVYWYRQLPEEGLKFMVYLQKENIIDESGMPKERFSAEFPKEGPSILRIQQVVRGDSAAYFCASSRNGAGQEPQHFGDGTRLSIL.

The chain is built from TRBV27 and TRBJ1-1; perhaps TRBD1 as D (5 bases). CDR3 length: 13 amino acids. Germline-derived CDR1 and CDR2 are MNHEY and SMNVEV (reference sequence). V was clipped by 7 bases and J by 5 bases, with 14 bases between them. The CDR3 region is CASKDGHRTEAFF. CDR3 coding DNA: TGTGCCAGCAAAGACGGACACCGAACTGAAGCTTTCTTT.

This clone showed up just once. V is TRBV28 and J is TRBJ2-1, with 13 nucleotides matching TRBD2. Germline V gives CDR1 MDHEN, CDR2 SYDVKM. The J segment lost 10 bases and the V segment lost 5 bases, leaving 8 bases of the junction unmatched. This CDR3 contains 15 residues. The DNA for the CDR3 is TGTGCCAGCAGTCAACTAGCGGGGGGGCCCGGAGAGCAGTTCTTC. Encoded protein: CASSQLAGGPGEQFF.